This is a list of T cell receptor beta chains from one sample in a study of T cell responses to AZD1222 COVID-19 vaccine. The assay was immunoSEQ multiplex PCR, and TCRdb's table has in-frame clones only and misses some. The sample consists of about 85,000 clones, approximately 90% of them appearing once. The sequences come from peripheral blood, collected 28 days after the second AZD1222 dose. These receptors originate from an adult who received the AZD1222 COVID-19 vaccine. The CDR3 runs from the conserved cysteine through the conserved F or W. The D gene is left open where the match is weak. Rows may omit the clone size; those that give it use once, few, many or a size class.

cdr3_aa: CASTEGDWRNGSYEQYF
cdr3_nt: TGTGCCAGCACCGAGGGGGATTGGCGGAATGGGTCCTACGAGCAGTACTTC
v_call: TRBV7-6
clone_size: NA
d_call: NA
j_call: TRBJ2-7

cdr3_aa: CASSIIQGRAFF
cdr3_nt: TGTGCCAGTAGTATCATTCAGGGGAGAGCTTTCTTT
v_call: TRBV19
clone_size: NA
d_call: NA
j_call: TRBJ1-1

cdr3_aa: CASSPAGVLGTIYF
cdr3_nt: TGTGCCAGCAGTCCAGCGGGGGTCCTGGGCACCATATATTTT
v_call: TRBV6-5
clone_size: NA
d_call: NA
j_call: TRBJ1-3

cdr3_aa: CASSLLAVTGELFF
cdr3_nt: TGTGCCAGCAGCTTATTAGCGGTCACCGGGGAGCTGTTTTTT
v_call: TRBV7-9
clone_size: NA
d_call: NA
j_call: TRBJ2-2

cdr3_aa: CASSPTTGTSGNTIYF
cdr3_nt: TGCGCCAGCAGTCCCACCACCGGGACCTCTGGAAACACCATATATTTT
v_call: TRBV4-1
clone_size: NA
d_call: NA
j_call: TRBJ1-3

cdr3_aa: CASSQDRRGSTQYF
cdr3_nt: TGCGCCAGCAGCCAAGATCGGCGGGGGAGTACGCAGTATTTT
v_call: TRBV4-3
clone_size: NA
d_call: TRBD2
j_call: TRBJ2-3

cdr3_aa: CASSVVAGGFTETQYF
cdr3_nt: TGTGCCAGCAGCGTAGTAGCGGGAGGATTCACGGAGACCCAGTACTTC
v_call: TRBV9
clone_size: NA
d_call: TRBD2
j_call: TRBJ2-5

cdr3_aa: CASSMDPRNIYSNQPQHF
cdr3_nt: TGTGCCAGTAGTATGGACCCCCGGAACATATATAGCAATCAGCCCCAGCATTTT
v_call: TRBV19
clone_size: NA
d_call: NA
j_call: TRBJ1-5

cdr3_aa: CASSLEKGSGEQYF
cdr3_nt: TGCGCCAGCAGCTTGGAAAAGGGGTCCGGCGAGCAGTACTTC
v_call: TRBV5-1
clone_size: NA
d_call: NA
j_call: TRBJ2-7

cdr3_aa: CASSPQGVDHEQYF
cdr3_nt: TGCGCCAGCAGCCCCCAGGGGGTGGACCACGAGCAGTACTTC
v_call: TRBV5-1
clone_size: NA
d_call: TRBD1
j_call: TRBJ2-7

cdr3_aa: CASSYQGDTGELFF
cdr3_nt: TGTGCCAGCAGTTACCAGGGAGATACCGGGGAGCTGTTTTTT
v_call: TRBV6-5
clone_size: NA
d_call: NA
j_call: TRBJ2-2

cdr3_aa: CASGTTAGNYGYTF
cdr3_nt: TGTGCCAGCGGAACGACCGCTGGAAACTATGGCTACACCTTC
v_call: TRBV28
clone_size: NA
d_call: NA
j_call: TRBJ1-2

cdr3_aa: CASSSPPALRHNEQFF
cdr3_nt: TGTGCCAGCAGCTCCCCCCCCGCGTTGAGGCACAATGAGCAGTTCTTC
v_call: TRBV28
clone_size: NA
d_call: NA
j_call: TRBJ2-1

cdr3_aa: CASSFLGGQFF
cdr3_nt: TGTGCCAGCAGTTTTTTGGGGGGGCAGTTCTTC
v_call: TRBV12-3/TRBV12-4
clone_size: NA
d_call: NA
j_call: TRBJ2-1

cdr3_aa: CASSFAGGYGYTF
cdr3_nt: TGTGCCAGCAGTTTTGCGGGGGGCTATGGCTACACCTTC
v_call: TRBV12-3/TRBV12-4
clone_size: NA
d_call: NA
j_call: TRBJ1-2

cdr3_aa: CSVSSGTSGRLSSYEQYF
cdr3_nt: TGCAGCGTCTCCTCCGGGACTAGCGGGAGGCTAAGCTCCTACGAGCAGTACTTC
v_call: TRBV29-1
clone_size: NA
d_call: TRBD2
j_call: TRBJ2-7

cdr3_aa: CASTLSGNTIYF
cdr3_nt: TGTGCCAGCACCCTCTCTGGAAACACCATATATTTT
v_call: TRBV14
clone_size: few
d_call: NA
j_call: TRBJ1-3

cdr3_aa: CASKVQGGLVQPQHF
cdr3_nt: TGTGCCAGCAAAGTTCAGGGGGGGCTAGTTCAGCCCCAGCATTTT
v_call: TRBV28
clone_size: NA
d_call: TRBD1
j_call: TRBJ1-5

cdr3_aa: CASSLKTDSGNTIYF
cdr3_nt: TGTGCCAGCAGCTTAAAGACAGACTCTGGAAACACCATATATTTT
v_call: TRBV7-7
clone_size: NA
d_call: NA
j_call: TRBJ1-3

cdr3_aa: CASSGAGRDRGGEQYF
cdr3_nt: TGTGCCAGCAGCGGTGCGGGGAGGGACAGGGGAGGTGAGCAGTACTTC
v_call: TRBV9
clone_size: NA
d_call: TRBD1
j_call: TRBJ2-7

cdr3_aa: CASSLKGLAGPEQYF
cdr3_nt: TGTGCCAGCAGTTTAAAGGGACTAGCGGGACCCGAGCAGTACTTC
v_call: TRBV28
clone_size: NA
d_call: TRBD2
j_call: TRBJ2-7

cdr3_aa: CASSLGETQYF
cdr3_nt: TGTGCCAGCAGTTTGGGGGAGACCCAGTACTTC
v_call: TRBV28
clone_size: NA
d_call: NA
j_call: TRBJ2-5

cdr3_aa: CASSANWETYYEQYF
cdr3_nt: TGTGCCAGCAGCGCGAACTGGGAGACTTACTACGAGCAGTACTTC
v_call: TRBV7-2
clone_size: NA
d_call: NA
j_call: TRBJ2-7

cdr3_aa: CASSTARGQTQYF
cdr3_nt: TGTGCCAGCAGTACCGCGAGGGGGCAGACCCAGTACTTC
v_call: TRBV27
clone_size: NA
d_call: TRBD1
j_call: TRBJ2-5

cdr3_aa: CASSSRTRVSFF
cdr3_nt: TGTGCCAGCAGTTCGCGGACCCGTGTGTCTTTCTTT
v_call: TRBV28
clone_size: once
d_call: NA
j_call: TRBJ1-1

cdr3_aa: CASSERGRNTEAFF
cdr3_nt: TGTGCCAGCAGTGAGAGGGGGAGGAACACTGAAGCTTTCTTT
v_call: TRBV6-1
clone_size: once
d_call: NA
j_call: TRBJ1-1

cdr3_aa: CASSESTSGEQFF
cdr3_nt: TGCGCCAGCAGTGAGTCGACTAGCGGTGAGCAGTTCTTC
v_call: TRBV10-2
clone_size: NA
d_call: TRBD2
j_call: TRBJ2-1

cdr3_aa: CASSQDQGSGANVLTF
cdr3_nt: TGTGCCAGCAGCCAAGATCAGGGATCTGGGGCCAACGTCCTGACTTTC
v_call: TRBV4-2
clone_size: NA
d_call: NA
j_call: TRBJ2-6

cdr3_aa: CASGGVGRNEKLFF
cdr3_nt: TGTGCCAGCGGGGGGGTCGGGCGTAATGAAAAACTGTTTTTT
v_call: TRBV19
clone_size: NA
d_call: NA
j_call: TRBJ1-4

cdr3_aa: CASSDQNSPLHF
cdr3_nt: TGTGCCAGCAGCGATCAAAATTCACCCCTCCACTTT
v_call: TRBV7-9
clone_size: NA
d_call: NA
j_call: TRBJ1-6

cdr3_aa: CASSQQDSTDTQYF
cdr3_nt: TGTGCCAGTAGTCAACAGGATAGCACAGATACGCAGTATTTT
v_call: TRBV19
clone_size: NA
d_call: NA
j_call: TRBJ2-3

cdr3_aa: CASRSRTGSNQPQHF
cdr3_nt: TGTGCCAGCAGATCCCGGACAGGCTCCAATCAGCCCCAGCATTTT
v_call: TRBV2
clone_size: NA
d_call: TRBD1
j_call: TRBJ1-5

cdr3_aa: CASRTYSSGNTIYF
cdr3_nt: TGTGCCAGCAGGACATACTCCTCTGGAAACACCATATATTTT
v_call: TRBV11-2
clone_size: NA
d_call: NA
j_call: TRBJ1-3

cdr3_aa: CASGDGETDYGYTF
cdr3_nt: TGTGCCTCGGGTGACGGGGAGACCGACTATGGCTACACCTTC
v_call: TRBV10-3
clone_size: once
d_call: NA
j_call: TRBJ1-2

cdr3_aa: CASHPGVEQFF
cdr3_nt: TGTGCCAGTCACCCGGGAGTTGAGCAGTTCTTC
v_call: TRBV7-9
clone_size: NA
d_call: NA
j_call: TRBJ2-1

cdr3_aa: CASSWKRDRGYNQPQHF
cdr3_nt: TGTGCCAGCAGTTGGAAGAGGGACAGGGGTTACAATCAGCCCCAGCATTTT
v_call: TRBV5-8
clone_size: NA
d_call: TRBD1
j_call: TRBJ1-5

cdr3_aa: CASSLEGRVNSPLHF
cdr3_nt: TGCGCCAGCAGCTTGGAGGGCAGGGTTAATTCACCCCTCCACTTT
v_call: TRBV5-1
clone_size: NA
d_call: NA
j_call: TRBJ1-6

cdr3_aa: CASSLVGLYGYTF
cdr3_nt: TGTGCCAGCAGTTTAGTCGGGCTCTATGGCTACACCTTC
v_call: TRBV12-3/TRBV12-4
clone_size: NA
d_call: NA
j_call: TRBJ1-2

cdr3_aa: CATSDSTGAGTEAFF
cdr3_nt: TGTGCCACCAGTGATTCCACAGGGGCGGGCACTGAAGCTTTCTTT
v_call: TRBV24-1
clone_size: NA
d_call: TRBD1
j_call: TRBJ1-1

cdr3_aa: CASSFDRRYGYTF
cdr3_nt: TGTGCCAGCAGTTTCGACCGCCGCTATGGCTACACCTTC
v_call: TRBV28
clone_size: NA
d_call: NA
j_call: TRBJ1-2

cdr3_aa: CASSRPGTTNEQFF
cdr3_nt: TGTGCCAGCAGCCGCCCGGGGACTACCAATGAGCAGTTCTTC
v_call: TRBV11-2
clone_size: NA
d_call: TRBD2
j_call: TRBJ2-1

cdr3_aa: CATTGQGPLGNQPQHF
cdr3_nt: TGTGCCACCACGGGACAGGGGCCACTAGGAAATCAGCCCCAGCATTTT
v_call: TRBV6-6
clone_size: NA
d_call: TRBD1
j_call: TRBJ1-5

cdr3_aa: CSVEVEGREQYF
cdr3_nt: TGCAGCGTTGAGGTGGAGGGCCGCGAGCAGTACTTC
v_call: TRBV29-1
clone_size: NA
d_call: NA
j_call: TRBJ2-7

cdr3_aa: CASSQGQERYEQYF
cdr3_nt: TGTGCCAGCAGCCAAGGACAGGAAAGGTACGAGCAGTACTTC
v_call: TRBV4-2
clone_size: NA
d_call: NA
j_call: TRBJ2-7

cdr3_aa: CAWSPYREVTF
cdr3_nt: TGTGCCTGGAGTCCGTACAGGGAGGTCACCTTC
v_call: TRBV30
clone_size: NA
d_call: NA
j_call: TRBJ1-2

cdr3_aa: CSVGGGEQFF
cdr3_nt: TGCAGCGTTGGCGGGGGTGAGCAGTTCTTC
v_call: TRBV29-1
clone_size: NA
d_call: TRBD2
j_call: TRBJ2-1

cdr3_aa: CASSLAGGDYGYTF
cdr3_nt: TGTGCCAGCAGCTTAGCAGGGGGCGACTATGGCTACACCTTC
v_call: TRBV11-2
clone_size: NA
d_call: TRBD1
j_call: TRBJ1-2

cdr3_aa: CASSSGLAGLGELFF
cdr3_nt: TGTGCCAGCAGCTCGGGACTAGCGGGACTCGGGGAGCTGTTTTTT
v_call: TRBV7-9
clone_size: NA
d_call: TRBD2
j_call: TRBJ2-2